Listed below are T cell receptor beta chains from one sample, sequenced in a study of cytomegalovirus exposure and HLA in healthy donors. Libraries were prepared by immunoSEQ multiplex PCR; TCRdb keeps only in-frame clonotypes and omits some of them. This repertoire shows roughly 54,000 clones, about 71% found once; its top ten account for roughly a fifth. Sequenced input: PBMCs. Every receptor here comes from a woman aged 55-70 years in good health and CMV-seropositive. Both conserved end residues are part of each CDR3.

>TRBJ2-2|TRBV23-1
CASSQNGAGGLNTGELFF
>TRBJ1-5|TRBV19
CASSAGQRYSNQPQHF
>TRBJ1-4|TRBV18
CASSRRDLTTNEKLFF
>TRBJ2-1|TRBV5-6
CASSPGWVDEQFF
>TRBJ2-5|TRBV2
CASKLDQERTQYF
>TRBJ2-1|TRBV11-2
CASSVGFSGGAHEQFF
>TRBJ1-5|TRBV10-3
CAISESGPQGEQPQHF
>TRBJ2-7|TRBV27
CASSANGSGEQYF
>TRBJ2-3|TRBV19
CASSIDIRTGGTDTQYF
>TRBJ2-5|TRBV2
CASSERVETQYF
>TRBJ1-1|TRBV7-6
CASRQGFGTEAFF
>TRBJ1-6|TRBV19
CASSIEYGQGNSPLHF
>TRBJ2-2|TRBV7-8
CASSLARGGTGELFF
>TRBJ1-4|TRBV29-1
CSVEEVGDKLFF
>TRBJ2-3|TRBV14
CASSQLQTERGDTQYF
>TRBJ1-5|TRBV7-8
CASSLRDITQPQHF
>TRBJ1-4|TRBV7-6
CASSSIGYDSREKLFF
>TRBJ1-2|TRBV18
CASSPSGPRAGGGYTF
>TRBJ1-3|TRBV6-6
CASSYSQGAANTIYF
>TRBJ1-3|TRBV5-1
CASSSDSSGNTIYF
>TRBJ1-6|TRBV4-3
CASSRAHGAPNNSPLHF
>TRBJ1-2|TRBV18
CASSPGEQGYGYTF
>TRBJ2-1|TRBV6-1
CASSEAWGVNEQFF
>TRBJ2-7|TRBV7-6
CASSFRQEEQYF
>.|TRBV5-4
CASSWGQGVYEQYF
>TRBJ1-1|TRBV6-5
CASSWGRGQPEAFF
>TRBJ2-2|TRBV7-7
CASSLDSVGELFF
>TRBJ1-4|TRBV7-2
CASSPRRGEKLFF
>TRBJ1-1|TRBV9
CASSVSGNTEAFF
>TRBJ2-3|TRBV27
CATRGTGGISDTQYF
>TRBJ1-4|TRBV27
CASSSPGNHNEKLFF
>TRBJ1-2|TRBV6-6
CAIGQTGGGYTF
>TRBJ2-5|TRBV5-1
CASSFRIRGGQETQYF
>TRBJ1-1|TRBV5-1
CASSLGGSDTEAFF
>TRBJ1-2|TRBV7-8
CASSRRVVDYGYTF
>TRBJ1-5|TRBV4-1
CASSHTGGDNQPQHF